The 14 T cell receptor beta chains below come from one sample, sequenced in a study of T-cell reconstitution after alpha-beta-depleted transplantation in children. Researchers prepared the TCRbeta library using unique molecular identifiers, the study reports. TCRdb reprocessed the PCR reads with MiXCR, giving one entry per CDR3 protein. The data hold approximately 400,000 distinct CDR3 sequences, with about a tenth observed a single time. Sample: PBMCs from the stem cell graft donor, taken from the stem cell graft. The receptors stem from a human donor who donated a stem cell graft to a child with acute myeloid leukemia.

This chain joins TRBV12-3 or TRBV12-4 and TRBJ1-4, with 7 bases aligning to TRBD1. The junction had 5 bases not matched to a gene; V was cut back by 2 bases and J by 5 bases. This CDR3 region has 15 residues. CDR3 sequence (DNA): TGTGCCAGCAGTTTACGACAGGGAGGGAATGAAAAACTGTTTTTT. Translation: CASSLRQGGNEKLFF.

The V and J genes are TRBV6-1 and TRBJ2-7; 9 bases line up with TRBD2. The ends lost 4 bases at V and 2 bases at J; junction bases unmatched: 6. Germline V gene data show CDR1 as MNHNS and CDR2 as SASEGT. The CDR3 has 15 amino acids. CDR3 region: CASSGSGSNPYEQYF. The DNA for the CDR3 is TGTGCCAGCAGTGGTAGCGGGAGTAACCCCTACGAGCAGTACTTC.

This clonotype has just a few counts. The V gene is TRBV5-1, the J gene TRBJ2-1; 7 nucleotides match TRBD1. Per the germline V gene, CDR1 is SGHRS and CDR2 is YFSETQ. Losses at the gene ends were 5 bases for V and 5 bases for J; bases not matched to a gene: 10. The CDR3 totals 15 residues. DNA for the CDR3: TGCGCCAGCAGTGTTTCCCGGGACAGCGACAATGAGCAGTTCTTC. Its protein product is CASSVSRDSDNEQFF.

The table lists this clonotype with a few counts. The J gene is TRBJ2-7, the V gene TRBV20-1; 11 bases agree with TRBD1. Per the germline V gene, CDR1 is DFQATT and CDR2 is SNEGSKA (reference sequence). The CDR3 is made up of 19 amino acids. V lost 0 bases and J lost 3; bases outside the gene matches: 16. The CDR3 here is CSARDLFPHRGTGGYEQYF. Here the CDR3 DNA reads TGCAGTGCTAGAGATCTCTTCCCCCATCGAGGGACAGGGGGCTACGAGCAGTACTTC.

This clonotype was seen at least ten times. V usage is TRBV5-1 and J usage is TRBJ2-3; no definite D call. The germline V gene has CDR1 SGHRS and CDR2 YFSETQ. V was trimmed by 1 base and J by 0 bases, leaving 9 bases between them. The CDR3 has 15 residues. The CDR3 sequence is CASSLYETSTDTQYF. The CDR3 DNA follows: TGCGCCAGCAGCTTGTACGAGACTAGCACAGATACGCAGTATTTT. Looking up the rest from reference TRBV5-1 and TRBJ2-3 gives the full variable domain: KAGVTQTPRYLIKTRGQQVTLSCSPISGHRSVSWYQQTPGQGLQFLFEYFSETQRNKGNFPGRFSGRQFSNSRSEMNVSTLELGDSALYLCASSLYETSTDTQYFGPGTRLTVL.

In its sample, this clonotype was seen a few times. The chain links TRBV7-8 to TRBJ1-2; a possible D gene is TRBD1 (5 bases). V lost 4 bases, J lost 7 bases, and 19 bases lay in between. Germline V gene sequence: CDR1 SGHVS, CDR2 FQNEAQ. This CDR3 spans 15 amino acids. CDR3 DNA sequence: TGTGCCAGCAGCTCACAAATCGGGGGGGGACGTGGCTACACCTTC. Translated, it gives CASSSQIGGGRGYTF.

This clonotype was counted ten times or more. V is TRBV20-1 and J is TRBJ2-1, with D possibly being TRBD2 (6 bases). V was cut by 6 bases and J by 5 bases, with 17 bases left in between. CDR3 length: 14 residues. Germline-derived CDR1 and CDR2 are DFQATT and SNEGSKA (reference sequence). The CDR3 nucleotides are TGCAGTGCCGACTCGGGGGACTTGCACAATGAGCAGTTCTTC. This translates into CSADSGDLHNEQFF.

The chain employs TRBV15 and TRBJ1-2; D perhaps matches TRBD1 (6 bases). Germline-derived CDR1 and CDR2 are LNHNV and YYDKDF (reference sequence). V was trimmed by 0 bases and J by 7 bases, leaving 9 bases between them. This CDR3 has 13 amino acids. CDR3 bases: TGTGCCACCAGCAGAGATGGGGGCGCTGGCTACACCTTC. Its translation: CATSRDGGAGYTF.

The table lists this clonotype with a few counts. This chain uses TRBV9 with TRBJ1-5; 8 nucleotides line up with TRBD1. Trimming removed 3 bases from V and 1 base from J; junction bases left unmatched: 3. The CDR3 totals 15 residues. In germline, CDR1 is SGDLS, CDR2 YYNGEE. The CDR3 DNA follows: TGTGCCAGCAGCGAGACAGGGGCGAGCAATCAGCCCCAGCATTTT. It encodes CASSETGASNQPQHF.

This chain uses TRBV20-1 with TRBJ2-1, with 12 positions matching TRBD2. Germline trimming cut 6 bases from V and 6 bases from J; bases unmatched to any gene: 6. The CDR3 is 14 amino acids. CDR1 DFQATT and CDR2 SNEGSKA come from the germline V gene (reference sequence). In nucleotides, the CDR3 is TGCAGTGCCTCTAGCGGGGGGGCGGGCAATGAGCAGTTCTTC. This sequence encodes CSASSGGAGNEQFF.

The sample holds a few counts of this clonotype. V and J are TRBV7-2 and TRBJ1-3; D gene uncertain. The CDR3 has 14 residues. Germline CDR1 reads SGHTA; CDR2 reads FQGNSA. V lost 3 bases to trimming and J lost 0 bases, with 6 bases between them. The CDR3 DNA follows: TGTGCCAGCAGCTTCGGTCACTCTGGAAACACCATATATTTT. This codes for CASSFGHSGNTIYF.

This clonotype has more than one count but fewer than ten. The gene calls are TRBV5-1 and TRBJ2-2; unclear D gene. This CDR3 is 13 amino acids long. V shed 0 bases and J shed 7 bases, with 7 bases lying between them. Germline values: CDR1 SGHRS, CDR2 YFSETQ. CDR3 coding DNA: TGCGCCAGCAGCTTGGGTGAGGTCGGGGAGCTGTTTTTT. This codes for CASSLGEVGELFF.

This clonotype has more than one count but fewer than ten. V usage is TRBV12-3 or TRBV12-4 and J usage is TRBJ2-1; D gene unclear. Trimming pared 8 bases from V and 2 bases from J, leaving 22 bases between. This CDR3 is built from 17 residues. The CDR3 spells CASSETTSWVTYNEQFF. CDR3 sequence (DNA): TGTGCCAGCTCCGAGACAACTTCATGGGTTACCTACAATGAGCAGTTCTTC.

This rearrangement joins TRBV5-1 to TRBJ2-1, with TRBD2 matching 15 bases. J lost 10 bases, V lost 3 bases, and 5 bases had no gene match. Germline V gene data show CDR1 as SGHRS and CDR2 as YFSETQ. CDR3 length equals 15 residues. CDR3 in amino acids: CASSSGLAGGREQFF. The DNA of the CDR3 is TGCGCCAGCAGCTCCGGACTAGCGGGGGGGCGGGAGCAGTTCTTC.